This TCR beta chain was observed in a study of blood T cell repertoires in COVID-19. About the study: The samples span acute and convalescent COVID-19 from the United States, Italy and Spain. Sources were T cells, B-cell-depleted T cells, or PBMCs; the material itself was cDNA or gDNA.

The V and J ends lost 1 base and 1 base respectively, with 7 bases between them. The CDR3 consists of 15 residues. Germline V gene data show CDR1 as KGHDR and CDR2 as SFDVKD. The authors' processing: Reference gene primer amplification gave estimated nucleated cell counts. Clones were read by immunoSEQ multiplex PCR, and TCRdb kept only the in-frame ones, dropping some. The V and J calls and clone size come from that table; D and trimming were worked out from the DNA. The sample records roughly 150,000 clones, more than 70% being singletons. This clone was recorded only once. This clonotype originated in a middle-aged man who had recovered from COVID-19. The material sequenced was peripheral blood. V gene TRBV24-1 combines with J gene TRBJ2-1, with D hard to call. As DNA, the CDR3 is TGTGCCACCAGTGATTTCGCAGGTTCCTACAATGAGCAGTTCTTC. Its translation: CATSDFAGSYNEQFF.